Listed below are T cell receptor beta chains from one sample, sequenced in a study of OX40 agonist ivuxolimab in advanced cancers. Only in-frame clones appear in the TCRdb table, and some are missing; sequencing was by immunoSEQ multiplex PCR. This table holds tens of thousands of clones, roughly 87% found once. Source: CD4+ or CD8+ T cells sorted from blood, taken in a trial of the OX40 agonist ivuxolimab. The receptors shown here come from an adult with an advanced solid tumor such as melanoma, head and neck, liver or kidney cancer. CDR3s include the opening cysteine and the closing phenylalanine or tryptophan. A D gene is named only where the DNA matches it firmly. Only some rows state a clone size, as once, few, many or a class for expanded clones.

.,TRBV27,.,17,TRBJ2-3,CASSPTAQGRGTDTQYF,TGTGCCAGCAGTCCCACCGCACAGGGCAGGGGCACAGATACGCAGTATTTT
.,TRBV18,.,14,TRBJ2-1,CASSPEGAYNEQFF,TGTGCCAGCTCACCGGAAGGAGCATACAATGAGCAGTTCTTC
.,TRBV7-2,.,13,TRBJ1-2,CASSYLNAYGYTF,TGTGCCAGCAGCTACCTAAATGCCTATGGCTACACCTTC
.,TRBV7-8,.,15,TRBJ2-3,CASSLRSGLVDTQYF,TGTGCCAGCAGCTTAAGGTCGGGGCTGGTGGATACGCAGTATTTT
TRBD1,TRBV27,.,18,TRBJ2-5,CASSPNPGTGLPEETQYF,TGTGCCAGCAGTCCAAACCCCGGGACAGGGCTCCCCGAAGAGACCCAGTACTTC
.,TRBV30,.,14,TRBJ1-5,CAWSNFPISLPQHF,TGTGCCTGGAGCAACTTCCCAATCAGCCTTCCCCAGCATTTT
TRBD2,TRBV6-1,.,15,TRBJ2-3,CASSEKAGGPDTQYF,TGTGCCAGCAGTGAAAAAGCGGGGGGGCCAGATACGCAGTATTTT
.,TRBV7-2,medium-sized,12,TRBJ2-1,CASSLDYNEQFF,TGTGCCAGCAGCTTAGACTACAATGAGCAGTTCTTC
.,TRBV2,.,17,TRBJ2-3,CASSGSRDLEDPDTQYF,TGTGCCAGCAGTGGATCGCGGGACCTCGAAGATCCGGATACGCAGTATTTT
.,TRBV30,.,14,TRBJ1-1,CAWSVGIGVTEAFF,TGTGCCTGGAGTGTAGGGATAGGGGTCACTGAAGCTTTCTTT
.,TRBV21-1,.,15,TRBJ1-5,CASSKFAVCNQPQHF,TGTGCCAGCAGCAAATTTGCGGTTTGCAATCAGCCCCAGCATTTT
TRBD1,TRBV29-1,.,13,TRBJ1-2,CSAAGQGAWGYTF,TGCAGCGCCGCGGGACAGGGGGCATGGGGCTACACCTTC
.,TRBV4-1,.,17,TRBJ1-1,CASSQDRELYLNTEAFF,TGCGCCAGCAGCCAAGATCGGGAGTTATATCTAAACACTGAAGCTTTCTTT
.,TRBV19,.,16,TRBJ2-5,CASSISSVRDQETQYF,TGTGCCAGTAGTATTTCCTCCGTCCGGGATCAAGAGACCCAGTACTTC
.,TRBV11-2,medium-sized,17,TRBJ1-1,CASSPPMTRLGNTEAFF,TGTGCCAGCAGCCCCCCAATGACCCGTCTGGGGAACACTGAAGCTTTCTTT
.,TRBV7-8,few,14,TRBJ1-5,CASSPLQSNQPQHF,TGTGCCAGCAGCCCCCTGCAGTCCAATCAGCCCCAGCATTTT
.,TRBV27,.,13,TRBJ1-1,CASSLSLNTEAFF,TGTGCCAGCAGTTTATCGCTGAACACTGAAGCTTTCTTT
.,TRBV6-6,.,12,TRBJ2-1,CAATGRHNEQFF,TGTGCCGCAACGGGACGCCACAATGAGCAGTTCTTC
.,TRBV29-1,.,14,TRBJ1-1,CSVVSKGGDTEAFF,TGCAGCGTTGTTTCAAAGGGGGGGGACACTGAAGCTTTCTTT
.,TRBV5-6,.,15,TRBJ2-7,CASSLNQGPTYEQYF,TGTGCCAGCAGCTTGAACCAGGGACCGACGTACGAGCAGTACTTC
.,TRBV7-2,.,13,TRBJ2-7,CASRGDGGWEQYF,TGTGCCAGCAGGGGGGACGGAGGCTGGGAGCAGTACTTC
.,TRBV12-2,.,18,TRBJ1-6,CASRSPGERWVYNSPLHF,TGTGCAAGTCGCTCCCCGGGCGAGCGATGGGTTTATAATTCACCCCTCCACTTT
TRBD1,TRBV19,once,17,TRBJ2-1,CASSIALTGVAYNEQFF,TGTGCCAGTAGTATAGCCTTGACAGGGGTCGCCTACAATGAGCAGTTCTTC
.,TRBV6-6,.,16,TRBJ1-3,CASSAGDPGAENTIYF,TGTGCCAGCAGTGCCGGGGACCCCGGGGCAGAGAACACCATATATTTT
TRBD1,TRBV5-8,once,16,TRBJ2-3,CASSSGQGTGTDTQYF,TGTGCCAGCAGCTCCGGACAGGGGACGGGAACAGATACGCAGTATTTT
.,TRBV5-6,.,12,TRBJ1-4,CASSLVPQEPVF,TGTGCCAGCAGCTTGGTACCGCAGGAACCCGTCTTT
.,TRBV28,.,14,TRBJ1-2,CASSLQEGSYGYTF,TGTGCCAGCAGTTTACAAGAGGGGTCCTATGGCTACACCTTC
.,TRBV9,.,15,TRBJ2-3,CASSVEALPGDTQYF,TGTGCCAGCAGCGTAGAGGCCCTACCCGGGGATACGCAGTATTTT